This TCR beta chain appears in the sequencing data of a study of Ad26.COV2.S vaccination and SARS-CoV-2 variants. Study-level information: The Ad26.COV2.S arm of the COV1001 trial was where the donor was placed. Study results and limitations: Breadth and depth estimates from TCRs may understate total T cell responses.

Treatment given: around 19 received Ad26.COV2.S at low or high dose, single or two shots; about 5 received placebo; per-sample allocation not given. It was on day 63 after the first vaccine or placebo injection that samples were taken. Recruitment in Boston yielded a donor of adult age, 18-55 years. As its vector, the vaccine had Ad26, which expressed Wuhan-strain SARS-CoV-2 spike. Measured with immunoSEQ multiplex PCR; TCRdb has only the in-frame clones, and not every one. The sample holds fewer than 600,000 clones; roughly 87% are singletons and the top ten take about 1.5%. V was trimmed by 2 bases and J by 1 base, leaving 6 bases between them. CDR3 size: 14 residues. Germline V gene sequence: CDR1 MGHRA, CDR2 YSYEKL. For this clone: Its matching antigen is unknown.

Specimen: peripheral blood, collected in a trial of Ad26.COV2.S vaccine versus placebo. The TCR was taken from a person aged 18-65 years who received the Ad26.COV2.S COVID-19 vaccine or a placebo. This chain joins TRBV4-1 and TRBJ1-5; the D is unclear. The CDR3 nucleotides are TGCGCCAGCAGCCAAATGGTAAGCAATCAGCCCCAGCATTTT. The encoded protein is CASSQMVSNQPQHF.